The 5 T cell receptor beta chains presented below share a single source sample, sequenced in a study of shared clonotypes between healthy human individuals. The repertoire was sequenced with immunoSEQ multiplex PCR; TCRdb's copy has only in-frame clones and lacks some. The sample comprises roughly 1 million clones, around 82% of which are singletons, and 0.4% to 0.55% rests with the top ten. The sequenced material came from memory CD4+ T cells from PBMCs. Subset: CD45RA-negative fraction. The receptors originated from a man younger than 35 in good health. Some clones in this sample may be carry-over from other donors' samples.

This chain joins TRBV2 and TRBJ2-7, with TRBD2 matching 16 bases. CDR1 SNHLY and CDR2 FYNNEI come from the germline V gene. The junction had 7 bases not matched to a gene; V was cut back by 8 bases and J by 6 bases. The CDR3 runs 15 residues. This CDR3 is CASSGLAGGVGEQYF. CDR3 bases: TGTGCCAGCTCGGGACTAGCGGGAGGGGTTGGCGAGCAGTACTTC. Variable domain in full (rest from reference TRBV2 and TRBJ2-7): EPEVTQTPSHQVTQMGQEVILRCVPISNHLYFYWYRQILGQKVEFLVSFYNNEISEKSEIFDDQFSVERPDGSNFTLKIRSTKLEDSAMYFCASSGLAGGVGEQYFGPGTRLTVT.

The sample holds one count of this clone. The J gene is TRBJ1-5, the V gene TRBV11-2; 7 positions agree with TRBD1. The CDR3 consists of 15 residues. CDR1 is SGHAT and CDR2 is FQNNGV in the germline V gene. V lost 4 bases to trimming and J lost 5 bases; unmatched junction nucleotides: 8. CDR3 coding DNA: TGTGCCAGCAGCTCCGGCGAGGGGGCCCATCAGCCCCAGCATTTT. Its protein product is CASSSGEGAHQPQHF.

The rearrangement links TRBV5-1 to TRBJ2-3, with a possible D match to TRBD2 (6 bases). CDR3 length: 16 amino acids. V gave up 0 bases and J gave up 5 bases, with 16 bases separating them. CDR1 and CDR2 from the germline V gene are SGHRS and YFSETQ. The CDR3 DNA is TGCGCCAGCAGCTTGGGAGTTGGGGGAGGTATAGATACGCAGTATTTT. It yields the protein CASSLGVGGGIDTQYF.

The rearrangement joins TRBV28 to TRBJ2-3, with a weak D call TRBD1 (5 bases). Germline V gene lookup returns CDR1 MDHEN and CDR2 SYDVKM. CDR3 length equals 14 residues. The V gene lost 6 bases and the J gene lost 3 bases, with 13 bases spanning the gap. CDR3 DNA: TGTGCCAGCAGCCGCCCAGGGTTGACAGATACGCAGTATTTT. Translated, it gives CASSRPGLTDTQYF.

The genes are TRBV5-4 and TRBJ2-7; 9 nucleotides line up with TRBD1. The CDR3 is made up of 13 amino acids. Trimming removed 4 bases from V and 5 bases from J; junction bases left unmatched: 4. Germline-derived CDR1 and CDR2 are SGHNT and YYREEE (reference sequence). The CDR3 protein is CASSGGTGNEQYF. The CDR3 DNA reads TGTGCCAGCAGCGGGGGGACAGGGAACGAGCAGTACTTC.